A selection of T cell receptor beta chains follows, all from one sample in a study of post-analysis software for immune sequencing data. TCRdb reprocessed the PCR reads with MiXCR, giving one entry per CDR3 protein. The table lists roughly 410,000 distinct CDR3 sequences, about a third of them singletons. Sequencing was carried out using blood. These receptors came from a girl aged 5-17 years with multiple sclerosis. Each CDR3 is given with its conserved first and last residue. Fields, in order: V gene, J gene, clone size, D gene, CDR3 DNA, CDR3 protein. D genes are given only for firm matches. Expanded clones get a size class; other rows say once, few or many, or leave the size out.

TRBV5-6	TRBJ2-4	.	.	TGTGCCAGCAGCTTAGGGGACCAAAACATTCAGTACTTC	CASSLGDQNIQYF
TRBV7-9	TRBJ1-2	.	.	TGTGCCAGCACCTACGGGGAACGGGGCTACACCTTC	CASTYGERGYTF
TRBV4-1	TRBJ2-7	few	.	TGCGCCAGCAGCCAATCGACAGGTTCCTACGAGCAGTACTTC	CASSQSTGSYEQYF
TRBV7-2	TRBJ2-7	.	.	TGTGCCAGCAGCCAAGCTGGGGCAGCAACCTACGAGCAGTACTTC	CASSQAGAATYEQYF
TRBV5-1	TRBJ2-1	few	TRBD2	TGCGCCAGCGCCCAAGCGGGGGGGCGTTACAATGAGCAGTTCTTC	CASAQAGGRYNEQFF
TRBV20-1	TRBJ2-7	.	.	TGCAGCGCTAAGGGACAACCTGGGGACGAGCAGTACTTC	CSAKGQPGDEQYF
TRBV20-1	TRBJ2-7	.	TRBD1	TGCAGTGCTCACGGGACAGGGGACCTCTACGAGCAGTACTTC	CSAHGTGDLYEQYF
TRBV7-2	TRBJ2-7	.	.	TGTGCCAGCAGCTTAGTGGGGGGCAGGGTGGCTCGCGAGCAGTACTTC	CASSLVGGRVAREQYF
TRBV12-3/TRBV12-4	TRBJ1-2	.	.	TGTGCCAGCAGCCCTTTGACGCACTATGGCTACACCTTC	CASSPLTHYGYTF
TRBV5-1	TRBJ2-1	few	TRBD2	TGCGCCAGCAGCCCCGCAGCGGGGGGCCCATCCGAGCAGTTCTTC	CASSPAAGGPSEQFF
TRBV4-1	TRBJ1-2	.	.	TGCGCCAGCAGCCAAGATGCCCCCAGCTTCTATGGCTACACCTTC	CASSQDAPSFYGYTF
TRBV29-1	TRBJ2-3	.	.	TGCAGCGCGGGGAGGGATACGCAGTATTTT	CSAGRDTQYF
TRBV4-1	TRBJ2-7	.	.	TGCGCCAGCAGCCAAGATCGACATTTTAACGAGCAGTACTTC	CASSQDRHFNEQYF
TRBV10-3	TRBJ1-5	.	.	TGTGCCATCAGTGAGGAGGGGAATCAGTCCCAGCATTTT	CAISEEGNQSQHF
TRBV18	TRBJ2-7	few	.	TGTGCCAGCTCACCAAGCGTCGTAAGCTCCTACGAGCAGTACTTC	CASSPSVVSSYEQYF
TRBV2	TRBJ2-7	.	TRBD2	TGTGCCAGCAGTGGGTCTAGCGGGCAAGAGACCCGGTACTTC	CASSGSSGQETRYF
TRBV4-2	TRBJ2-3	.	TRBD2	TGTGCCAGCAGCCAAGATCCGGGGTCTAGCGGGGGGGCTAAGGATACGCAGTATTTT	CASSQDPGSSGGAKDTQYF